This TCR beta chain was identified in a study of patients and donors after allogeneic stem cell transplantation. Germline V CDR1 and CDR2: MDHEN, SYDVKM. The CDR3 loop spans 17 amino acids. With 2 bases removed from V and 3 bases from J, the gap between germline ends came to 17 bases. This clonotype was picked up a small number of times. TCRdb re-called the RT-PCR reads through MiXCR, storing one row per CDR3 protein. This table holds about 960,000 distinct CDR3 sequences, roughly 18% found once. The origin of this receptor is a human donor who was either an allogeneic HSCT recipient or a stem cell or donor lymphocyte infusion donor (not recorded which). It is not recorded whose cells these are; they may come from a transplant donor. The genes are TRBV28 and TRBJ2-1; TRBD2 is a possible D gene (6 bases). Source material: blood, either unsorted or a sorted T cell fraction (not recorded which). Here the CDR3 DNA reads TGTGCCAGCAGTTTAATTCCAGCGGGCTTGATCTACAATGAGCAGTTCTTC. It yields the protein CASSLIPAGLIYNEQFF.